This entry describes one T cell receptor beta chain. Its antigen is undetermined. Using immunoSEQ multiplex PCR, the repertoire was profiled, and TCRdb retains in-frame clones only, with some absent. The sample holds roughly 100,000 clones; roughly 84% are singletons and the top ten take less than 5%. The length of the CDR3 is 17 residues. Germline-derived CDR1 and CDR2 are SGHDN and FVKESK. The V end lost 2 bases, the J end lost 0 bases, and 16 bases lay between the germline ends. This sample stems from a study of OX40 agonist ivuxolimab in advanced cancers. Study in general: Patients were treated with ivuxolimab, an agonistic anti-OX40 (CD134) antibody. Patients were dosed intravenously with ivuxolimab at 0.01 to 10 mg/kg every 2 weeks. One hepatocellular carcinoma and two cutaneous melanoma patients partially responded.

Study outcomes and limitations: There were also nonresponders showing low normalized T-cell clonal expansion.

The sequences come from CD4+ or CD8+ T cells sorted from blood, collected in a trial of the OX40 agonist ivuxolimab. The chain joins TRBV14 to TRBJ1-1; perhaps TRBD1 as D (6 bases). The sequence was obtained from an adult with an advanced solid tumor such as melanoma, head and neck, liver or kidney cancer. The CDR3 is CASSQTPGGGMNTEAFF. CDR3 nucleotide sequence: TGTGCCAGCAGCCAAACGCCTGGGGGCGGAATGAACACTGAAGCTTTCTTT.